These 15 T cell receptor beta chains were sequenced from one sample in a study of T cells in Graves' hyperthyroidism and ophthalmopathy. RNA transcripts yielded amplified TCR beta CDR3 regions. An initial round of RT-PCR targeting the TCR CDR3 relied on the HTBI primer set. A single record per CDR3 protein comes from TCRdb applying MiXCR to the multiplex PCR reads. Of hundreds of thousands of distinct CDR3 sequences listed, approximately 14% are singletons. Sequences were obtained from blood. Receptors originate from a woman aged 25 to 39 with Graves' hyperthyroidism.

The chain couples TRBV20-1 to TRBJ2-1; no clear D gene. The germline V and J ends were trimmed by 0 bases and 3 bases, with 6 bases remaining between them. The CDR3 totals 13 residues. CDR1 is DFQATT and CDR2 is SNEGSKA in the germline V gene (reference sequence). CDR3 sequence (DNA): TGCAGTGCTAGAGAGTCCGGCTACAATGAGCAGTTCTTC. Protein product: CSARESGYNEQFF.

This clonotype was counted at least ten times. This chain joins TRBV29-1 and TRBJ1-1, with no clear D. This CDR3 is 12 amino acids long. The germline gives CDR1 SQVTM, CDR2 ANQGSEA. V shed 3 bases and J shed 6 bases, with 11 bases lying between them. The CDR3 coding sequence is TGCAGCGTTGATGACGGGCGGCCTGAAGCTTTCTTT. Protein product: CSVDDGRPEAFF.

Many counts were recorded for this clonotype. This sequence joins TRBV24-1 and TRBJ2-1; tentatively, D is TRBD2 (6 bases). V lost 6 bases to trimming and J lost 7 bases, with 15 bases between them. Germline loops: CDR1 KGHDR, CDR2 SFDVKD. This CDR3 region has 14 residues. In DNA form, the CDR3 reads TGTGCCACCAGTAGGTCCGGGGGATCTAATGAGCAGTTCTTC. Protein product: CATSRSGGSNEQFF.

The gene calls are TRBV30 and TRBJ2-3; tentative D call: TRBD1 (6 bases). The V end was cut by 4 bases, the J end by 5 bases, with 16 bases between. The CDR3 contains 14 residues. Germline CDR1 is GTSNPN and CDR2 is SVGIG (reference sequence). DNA for the CDR3: TGTGCCTGGAATCTAGGAAGAGGGGGAGATACGCAGTATTTT. Translating gives CAWNLGRGGDTQYF.

This clonotype was seen a handful of times. This chain links TRBV30 with TRBJ1-5, with unresolved D. Trimming left V 0 bases short and J 1 base short, with 10 bases between. Germline CDR1 GTSNPN, CDR2 SVGIG (reference sequence). The CDR3 loop spans 15 amino acids. Here the CDR3 DNA reads TGTGCCTGGAGTGTTGGGCAGCTAAGCAATCAGCCCCAGCATTTT. It translates to CAWSVGQLSNQPQHF.

Regarding this clonotype: A much more abundant neighbour one base away suggests this may be a read error. The V gene is TRBV29-1, the J gene TRBJ2-5; D may be TRBD1 or TRBD2 (6 bases each). Trimming left V 6 bases short and J 6 bases short, with 17 bases between. This CDR3 spans 13 amino acids. Germline V gene lookup returns CDR1 SQVTM and CDR2 ANQGSEA. CDR3 coding DNA: TGCAGCGTCCAGGGGAGGAAACAAAAGACCCAGTACTTC. It translates to CSVQGRKQKTQYF. Filled out from reference TRBV29-1 and TRBJ2-5, the complete variable domain reads SAVISQKPSRDICQRGTSLTIQCQVDSQVTMMFWYRQQPGQSLTLIATANQGSEATYESGFVIDKFPISRPNLTFSTLTVSNMSPEDSSIYLCSVQGRKQKTQYFGPGTRLLVL.

The chain uses TRBV20-1 and TRBJ1-5; TRBD1 matches 10 bases. V lost 5 bases, J lost 7 bases, and 11 bases stayed unmatched. This CDR3 has 15 amino acids. Per germline, CDR1 DFQATT and CDR2 SNEGSKA (reference sequence). CDR3 DNA sequence: TGCAGTGCTCGCAACCGGGACAGGGGTTTCCAGCCCCAGCATTTT. Protein: CSARNRDRGFQPQHF.

This clonotype was seen a handful of times. The genes are TRBV6-2 or TRBV6-3 and TRBJ1-6, with D perhaps TRBD1 (5 bases). The CDR3 spans 15 residues. Germline V lookup: CDR1 MNHEY, CDR2 SVGEGT. With 6 bases removed from V and 7 bases from J, the gap between germline ends came to 16 bases. Written as DNA, the CDR3 is TGTGCCAGCAGATCCCGGGACGGAGACAATTCACCCCTCCACTTT. This sequence encodes CASRSRDGDNSPLHF.

This clonotype was counted at least ten times. The chain links TRBV27 to TRBJ2-1; the D is unclear. CDR3 length: 14 amino acids. The V end lost 5 bases, the J end lost 2 bases, and 10 bases lay between the germline ends. Germline CDR1 is MNHEY and CDR2 is SMNVEV (reference sequence). The CDR3 sequence: CASSPRATYNEQFF. Here the CDR3 DNA reads TGTGCCAGCAGTCCCCGGGCGACCTACAATGAGCAGTTCTTC.

The chain uses TRBV5-1 and TRBJ1-2; 7 bases fit TRBD1. CDR3 size: 14 residues. With 4 bases clipped from V and 4 bases from J, the junction kept 7 bases outside the gene matches. Germline lookup yields CDR1 SGHRS and CDR2 YFSETQ. The CDR3 sequence: CASSPEGAGYGYTF. For the CDR3, the DNA is TGCGCCAGCAGCCCGGAGGGGGCCGGCTATGGCTACACCTTC.

The chain employs TRBV6-1 and TRBJ2-5; D perhaps matches TRBD2 (6 bases). The germline V and J ends were trimmed by 5 bases and 5 bases, with 15 bases remaining between them. The CDR3 contains 14 residues. The germline V gene encodes CDR1 MNHNS and CDR2 SASEGT. The CDR3 reads CASSSGGRQETQYF. The CDR3 DNA reads TGTGCCAGCAGTAGCGGAGGGCGCCAGGAGACCCAGTACTTC.

This clonotype was detected a few times. The gene calls are TRBV12-3 or TRBV12-4 and TRBJ2-3; weak D call: TRBD2 (5 bases). The V and J ends lost 5 bases and 4 bases respectively, with 7 bases between them. This CDR3 has 12 residues. CDR3 residues: CASSEGPDTQYF. The CDR3 coding sequence is TGTGCCAGCAGTGAGGGCCCAGATACGCAGTATTTT.

The CDR3 sequence: CSAGTGRTDTQYF. CDR3 nucleotides: TGCAGTGCTGGGACAGGGCGGACAGATACGCAGTATTTT. The chain links TRBV20-1 to TRBJ2-3; 9 nucleotides match TRBD1. The CDR3 covers 13 residues. Germline V gene data show CDR1 as DFQATT and CDR2 as SNEGSKA (reference sequence). Trimming took 5 bases from V and 3 from J; bases not matched to a gene: 3.

The chain has TRBV6-1 and TRBJ1-1, with D possibly TRBD1 on 6 matching bases. Germline CDR1 and CDR2: MNHNS and SASEGT. This CDR3 comprises 13 residues. Trimming pared 8 bases from V and 1 base from J, leaving 11 bases between. CDR3 nucleotides: TGTGCCAGCGGATCACAGGGGAACACTGAAGCTTTCTTT. It yields the protein CASGSQGNTEAFF.

This clonotype was detected ten times or more. The chain links TRBV28 to TRBJ2-1; no clear D. The CDR3 has 11 residues. In germline, CDR1 is MDHEN, CDR2 SYDVKM. The V gene lost 6 bases and the J gene lost 7 bases, with 7 bases spanning the gap. CDR3 sequence reads: CASRLGNEQFF. The CDR3 bases are TGTGCCAGCAGGTTGGGGAATGAGCAGTTCTTC. Full variable domain (rest looked up from reference TRBV28 and TRBJ2-1): DVKVTQSSRYLVKRTGEKVFLECVQDMDHENMFWYRQDPGLGLRLIYFSYDVKMKEKGDIPEGYSVSREKKERFSLILESASTNQTSMYLCASRLGNEQFFGPGTRLTVL.